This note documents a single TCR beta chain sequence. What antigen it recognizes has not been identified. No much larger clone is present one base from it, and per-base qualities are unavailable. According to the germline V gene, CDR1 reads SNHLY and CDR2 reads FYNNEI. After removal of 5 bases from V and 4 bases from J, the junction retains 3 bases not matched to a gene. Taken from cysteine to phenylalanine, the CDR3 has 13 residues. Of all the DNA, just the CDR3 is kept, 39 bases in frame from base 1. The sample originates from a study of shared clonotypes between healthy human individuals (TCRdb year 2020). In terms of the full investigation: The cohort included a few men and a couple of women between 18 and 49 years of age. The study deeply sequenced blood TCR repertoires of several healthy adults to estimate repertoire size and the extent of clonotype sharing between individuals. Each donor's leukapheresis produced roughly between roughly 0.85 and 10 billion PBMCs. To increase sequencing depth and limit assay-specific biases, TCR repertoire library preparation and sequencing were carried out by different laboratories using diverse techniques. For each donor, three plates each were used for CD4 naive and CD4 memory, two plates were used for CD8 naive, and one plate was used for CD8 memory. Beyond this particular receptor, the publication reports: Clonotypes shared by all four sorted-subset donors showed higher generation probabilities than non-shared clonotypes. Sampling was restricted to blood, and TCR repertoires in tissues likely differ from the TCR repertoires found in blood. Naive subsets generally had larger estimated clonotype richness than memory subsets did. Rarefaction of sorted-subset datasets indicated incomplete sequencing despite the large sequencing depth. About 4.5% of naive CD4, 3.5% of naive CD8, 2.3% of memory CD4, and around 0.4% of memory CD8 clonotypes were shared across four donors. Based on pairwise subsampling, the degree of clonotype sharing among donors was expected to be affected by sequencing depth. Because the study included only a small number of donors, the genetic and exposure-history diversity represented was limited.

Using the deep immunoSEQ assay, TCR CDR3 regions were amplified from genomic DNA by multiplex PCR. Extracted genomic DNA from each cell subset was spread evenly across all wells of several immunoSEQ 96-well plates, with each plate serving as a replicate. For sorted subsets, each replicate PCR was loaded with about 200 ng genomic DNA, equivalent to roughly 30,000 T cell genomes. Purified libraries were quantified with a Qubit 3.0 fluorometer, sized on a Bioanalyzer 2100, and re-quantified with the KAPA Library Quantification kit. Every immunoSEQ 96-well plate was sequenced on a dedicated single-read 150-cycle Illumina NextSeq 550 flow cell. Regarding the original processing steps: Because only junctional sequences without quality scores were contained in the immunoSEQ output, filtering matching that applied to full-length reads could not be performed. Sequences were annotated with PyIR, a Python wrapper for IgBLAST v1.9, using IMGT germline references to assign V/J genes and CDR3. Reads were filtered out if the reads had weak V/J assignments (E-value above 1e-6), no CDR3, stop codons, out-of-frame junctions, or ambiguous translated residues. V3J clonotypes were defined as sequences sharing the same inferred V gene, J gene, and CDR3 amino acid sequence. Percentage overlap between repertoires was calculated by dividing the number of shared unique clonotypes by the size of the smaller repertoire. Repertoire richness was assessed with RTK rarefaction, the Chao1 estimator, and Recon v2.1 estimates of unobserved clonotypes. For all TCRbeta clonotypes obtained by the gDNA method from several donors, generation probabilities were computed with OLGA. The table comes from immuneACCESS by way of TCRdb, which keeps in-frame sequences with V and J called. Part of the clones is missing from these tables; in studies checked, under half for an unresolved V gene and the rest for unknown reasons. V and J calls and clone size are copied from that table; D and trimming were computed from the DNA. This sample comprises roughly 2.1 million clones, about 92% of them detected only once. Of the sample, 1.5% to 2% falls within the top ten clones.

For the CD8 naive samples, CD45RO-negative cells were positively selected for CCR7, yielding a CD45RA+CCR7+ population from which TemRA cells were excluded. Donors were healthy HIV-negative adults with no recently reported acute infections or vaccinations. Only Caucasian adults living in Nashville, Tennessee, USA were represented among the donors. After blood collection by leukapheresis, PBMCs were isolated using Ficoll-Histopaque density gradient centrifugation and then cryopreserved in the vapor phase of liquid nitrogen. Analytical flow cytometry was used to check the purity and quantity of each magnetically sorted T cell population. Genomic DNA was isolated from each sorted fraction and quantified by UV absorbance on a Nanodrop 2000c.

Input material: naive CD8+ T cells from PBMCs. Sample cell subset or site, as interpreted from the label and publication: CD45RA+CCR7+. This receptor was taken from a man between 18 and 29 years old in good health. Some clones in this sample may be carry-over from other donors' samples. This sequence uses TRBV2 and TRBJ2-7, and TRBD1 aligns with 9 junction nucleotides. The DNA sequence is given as TGTGCCAGCAGTCCCGGGACAGGGTACGAGCAGTACTTC. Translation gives CASSPGTGYEQYF.